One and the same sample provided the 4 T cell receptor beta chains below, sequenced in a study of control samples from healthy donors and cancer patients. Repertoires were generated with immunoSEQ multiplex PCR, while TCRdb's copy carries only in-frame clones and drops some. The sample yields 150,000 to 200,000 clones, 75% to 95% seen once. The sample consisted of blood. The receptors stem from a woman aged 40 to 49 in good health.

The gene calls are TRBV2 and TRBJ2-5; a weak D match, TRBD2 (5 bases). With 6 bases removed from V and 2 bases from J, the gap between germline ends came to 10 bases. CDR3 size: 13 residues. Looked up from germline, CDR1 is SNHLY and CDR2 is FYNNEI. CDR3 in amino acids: CASRNPGQETQYF. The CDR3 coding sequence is TGTGCCAGCAGAAACCCGGGGCAAGAGACCCAGTACTTC. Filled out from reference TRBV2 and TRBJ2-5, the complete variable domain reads EPEVTQTPSHQVTQMGQEVILRCVPISNHLYFYWYRQILGQKVEFLVSFYNNEISEKSEIFDDQFSVERPDGSNFTLKIRSTKLEDSAMYFCASRNPGQETQYFGPGTRLLVL.

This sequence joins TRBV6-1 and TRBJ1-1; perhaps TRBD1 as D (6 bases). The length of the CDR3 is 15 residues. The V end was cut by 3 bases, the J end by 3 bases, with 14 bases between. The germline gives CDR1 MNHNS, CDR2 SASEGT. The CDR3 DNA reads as TGTGCCAGCAGTGATACCGGGACACCCGACACTGAAGCTTTCTTT. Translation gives CASSDTGTPDTEAFF.

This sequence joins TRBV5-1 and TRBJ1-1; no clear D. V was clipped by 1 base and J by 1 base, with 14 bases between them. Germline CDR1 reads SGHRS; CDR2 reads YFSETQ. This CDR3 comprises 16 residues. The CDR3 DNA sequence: TGCGCCAGCAGCTTGTTAGGTGACGGAGGGAACACTGAAGCTTTCTTT. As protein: CASSLLGDGGNTEAFF.

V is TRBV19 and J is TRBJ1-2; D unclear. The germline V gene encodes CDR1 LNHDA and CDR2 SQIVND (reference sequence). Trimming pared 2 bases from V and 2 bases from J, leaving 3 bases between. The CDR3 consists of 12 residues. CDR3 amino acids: CASSITNYGYTF. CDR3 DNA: TGTGCCAGTAGTATAACGAACTATGGCTACACCTTC.